The rows below give T cell receptor beta chains drawn from one sample of a study of beta chain features in type 1 diabetes. The table came from immunoSEQ multiplex PCR; TCRdb's copy has only in-frame clones and leaves some out. The table includes roughly 310,000 clones, 11% detected once. Sequences were obtained from naive CD4+ T cells from blood. The origin of the receptors is a woman under 40 in good health. CDR3s include the opening cysteine and the closing phenylalanine or tryptophan. The D gene is left open where the match is weak. Part of the rows lack a size; the others show once, few, many or a class for expanded clones.

TRBJ1-4,.,TRBD1,TRBV30,TGTGCCTTTAGACGGACAGGGGGCTCCAATGAAAAACTGTTTTTT,CAFRRTGGSNEKLFF
TRBJ2-5,.,TRBD2,TRBV7-9,TGTGCCAGCAGCCTCCTAGCGGGAGGAAAAGAGACCCAGTACTTC,CASSLLAGGKETQYF
TRBJ1-1,.,.,TRBV14,TGTGCCAGCAGCCCCCTGGACAGACCGAACACTGAAGCTTTCTTT,CASSPLDRPNTEAFF
TRBJ2-1,few,TRBD2,TRBV7-2,TGTGCCAGCAGCTTATCTAGCGGAGGGTGGAATGAGCAGTTCTTC,CASSLSSGGWNEQFF
TRBJ2-7,few,TRBD1,TRBV28,TGTGCCAGCAGTACGGGACAGAGCACCTACGAGCAGTACTTC,CASSTGQSTYEQYF
TRBJ2-7,.,.,TRBV2,TGTGCCAGCAGTGAAGCAGTTCAGAACTCCTACGAGCAGTACTTC,CASSEAVQNSYEQYF
TRBJ2-7,few,TRBD2,TRBV28,TGTGCCAGCAGCCTGGGACTAGTCTCCTACGAGCAGTACTTC,CASSLGLVSYEQYF
TRBJ1-2,few,TRBD1,TRBV28,TGTGCCAGCAGTTTCGGGACAGGGGATCGCAACTATGGCTACACCTTC,CASSFGTGDRNYGYTF
TRBJ2-3,.,.,TRBV5-4,TGTGCCAGCAGCACCCCTAGCAGCACAGATACGCAGTATTTT,CASSTPSSTDTQYF
TRBJ1-2,few,.,TRBV10-3,TGTGCCATCAGCCGTGGGGAGACGGGTAACTATGGCTACACCTTC,CAISRGETGNYGYTF
TRBJ2-5,.,.,TRBV9,TGTGCCAGCAGCGTAGTCGCAGGGATAGGAGAGACCCAGTACTTC,CASSVVAGIGETQYF
TRBJ2-7,.,TRBD2,TRBV30,TGTGCCTGGAGCTATACTAGCGGGCCCTCCTACGAGCAGTACTTC,CAWSYTSGPSYEQYF